A selection of T cell receptor beta chains follows, all from one sample in a study of OX40 agonist ivuxolimab in advanced cancers. The repertoire was sequenced with immunoSEQ multiplex PCR; TCRdb's copy has only in-frame clones and lacks some. The sample shows approximately 52,000 clones, 83% of them seen only once. This specimen consisted of CD4+ or CD8+ T cells sorted from blood, obtained in a trial of the OX40 agonist ivuxolimab. The receptor source for this set is an adult with an advanced solid tumor such as melanoma, head and neck, liver or kidney cancer. Each CDR3 is given with its conserved first and last residue. Fields, in order: V gene, clone size, J gene, D gene, CDR3 protein, CDR3 DNA. D genes are given only for firm matches. Not every row has a clone size; where given, it reads once, few, many or a size class.

>TRBV18|.|TRBJ1-1|.
CASSPARGNTEAFF
TGTGCCAGCTCACCTGCAAGGGGGAACACTGAAGCTTTCTTT
>TRBV18|once|TRBJ2-3|.
CASSPGTGGDTQYF
TGTGCCAGCTCACCAGGGACCGGTGGAGATACGCAGTATTTT
>TRBV5-1|.|TRBJ1-2|TRBD1
CASSPRGTQGASRLPVYGYTF
TGCGCCAGCAGCCCCAGAGGGACACAGGGGGCTTCGAGACTTCCTGTTTATGGCTACACCTTC
>TRBV10-3|.|TRBJ2-3|.
CAISDVAGTDTQYF
TGTGCCATCAGTGACGTGGCGGGCACAGATACGCAGTATTTT
>TRBV19|.|TRBJ1-1|TRBD1
CASSIVGTGASEAFF
TGTGCCAGTAGTATAGTCGGGACAGGGGCTTCTGAAGCTTTCTTT
>TRBV29-1|once|TRBJ1-2|.
CSVLSRTPTSYGYTF
TGCAGCGTCCTTTCCAGGACACCGACCAGCTATGGCTACACCTTC
>TRBV7-2|.|TRBJ2-7|TRBD1
CASSPTGTGRREQYF
TGTGCCAGCAGCCCGACCGGGACAGGGCGTCGGGAGCAGTACTTC
>TRBV7-9|few|TRBJ2-3|.
CASRWVGDTQYF
TGTGCCAGCAGATGGGTTGGGGATACGCAGTATTTT
>TRBV7-2|.|TRBJ2-3|TRBD2
CASSLQSGGVTDTQYF
TGTGCCAGCAGCTTACAGAGCGGGGGGGTCACAGATACGCAGTATTTT
>TRBV4-3|.|TRBJ2-4|TRBD2
CASSQEGASGGAKNIQYF
TGCGCCAGCAGCCAAGAAGGGGCTAGCGGGGGAGCCAAAAACATTCAGTACTTC
>TRBV10-1|.|TRBJ1-2|.
CASSDYPGGNSF
TGCGCCAGCAGTGACTACCCTGGGGGGAATTCCTTC